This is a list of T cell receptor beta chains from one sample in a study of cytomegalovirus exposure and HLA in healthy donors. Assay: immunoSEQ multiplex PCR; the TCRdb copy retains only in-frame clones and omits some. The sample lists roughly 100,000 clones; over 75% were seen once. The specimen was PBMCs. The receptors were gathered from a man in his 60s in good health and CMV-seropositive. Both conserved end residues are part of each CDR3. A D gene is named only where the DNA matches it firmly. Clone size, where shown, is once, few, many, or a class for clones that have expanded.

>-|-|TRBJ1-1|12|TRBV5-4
TGTGCCAGCAGCAACGAGAGGGCTGAAGCTTTCTTT
CASSNERAEAFF
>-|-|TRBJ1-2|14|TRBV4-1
TGCGCCAGCAGCCAAGATCAAGGACAGCGCGGCTACACCTTC
CASSQDQGQRGYTF
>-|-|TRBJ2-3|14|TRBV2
TGTGCCAGCAAAGGGGTACCCCCCACAGATACGCAGTATTTT
CASKGVPPTDTQYF
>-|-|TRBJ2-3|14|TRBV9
TGTGCCAGCAGCGTAGACGGGTTCACAGATACGCAGTATTTT
CASSVDGFTDTQYF
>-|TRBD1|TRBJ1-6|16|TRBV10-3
TGTGCCATCAGTGGACAGGGTTTTGGGAAAGATTCACCCCTCCACTTT
CAISGQGFGKDSPLHF
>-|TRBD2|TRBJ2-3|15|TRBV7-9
TGTGCCAGCGGGGGAGCGGGGGGGAGAACAGATACGCAGTATTTT
CASGGAGGRTDTQYF
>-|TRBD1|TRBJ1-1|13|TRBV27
TGTGCCAGCGGGACAGGGGGCCACACTGAAGCTTTCTTT
CASGTGGHTEAFF
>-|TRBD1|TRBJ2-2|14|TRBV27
TGTGCCAGCAGTTGGGACAGATTCACCGGGGAGCTGTTTTTT
CASSWDRFTGELFF
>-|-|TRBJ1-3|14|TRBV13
TGTGCCAGCAGCATCTTCTCCTCTGGAAACACCATATATTTT
CASSIFSSGNTIYF
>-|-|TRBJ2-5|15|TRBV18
TGTGCCAGCTCACCCAACCAGGGGCCACAAGAGACCCAGTACTTC
CASSPNQGPQETQYF
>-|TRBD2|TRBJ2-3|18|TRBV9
TGTGCCAGCAGCTCCGGGACTAGCGGGGGGGCTTTCACAGATACGCAGTATTTT
CASSSGTSGGAFTDTQYF
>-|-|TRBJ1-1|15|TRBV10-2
TGCGCCAGCAGTGACGGACACCTAATGAACACTGAAGCTTTCTTT
CASSDGHLMNTEAFF
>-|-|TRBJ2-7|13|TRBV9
TGTGCCAGCAGCGTAGCAGGGTCCTACGAGCAGTACTTC
CASSVAGSYEQYF
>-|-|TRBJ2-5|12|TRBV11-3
TGTGCCAGCAGCTCAGACCAGGAGACCCAGTACTTC
CASSSDQETQYF
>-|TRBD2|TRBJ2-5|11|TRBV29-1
TGCAGCGGGCGGGGGATCGAGACCCAGTACTTC
CSGRGIETQYF
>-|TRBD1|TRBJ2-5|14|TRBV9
TGTGCCAGCAGCGTTGGACAGGGGCGAGAGACCCAGTACTTC
CASSVGQGRETQYF
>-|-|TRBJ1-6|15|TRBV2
TGTGCCAGCAGACTTCGACCCGGGGTTGTTTCACCCCTCCACTTT
CASRLRPGVVSPLHF
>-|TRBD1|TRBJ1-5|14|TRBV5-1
TGCGCCAGCAGCTTGTACCAGGGGGGTCAGCCCCAGCATTTT
CASSLYQGGQPQHF
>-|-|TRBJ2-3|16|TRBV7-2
TGTGCCAGCAGCTTCCGCCGTAAGCAGGGCACAGATACGCAGTATTTT
CASSFRRKQGTDTQYF
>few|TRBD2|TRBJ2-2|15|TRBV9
TGTGCCAGCAGCGTAGTGGTTAGCGGGGCGGTGGAGCTGTTTTTT
CASSVVVSGAVELFF
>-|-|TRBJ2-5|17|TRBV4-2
TGTGCCAGCAGCGAAGACTGGGTAGATGGGCTTCAAGAGACCCAGTACTTC
CASSEDWVDGLQETQYF
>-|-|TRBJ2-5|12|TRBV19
TGTGCCAGTAGTATCGAGGAGGAGACCCAGTACTTC
CASSIEEETQYF
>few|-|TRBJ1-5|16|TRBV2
TGTGCCAGCAGTGAAAATCCGGGGTATAGCAATCAGCCCCAGCATTTT
CASSENPGYSNQPQHF
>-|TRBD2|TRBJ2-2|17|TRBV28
TGTGCCAGCAGTTCAATCTCGGGACTAGCGGGGCCCGGGGAGCTGTTTTTT
CASSSISGLAGPGELFF
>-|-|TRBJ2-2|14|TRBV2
TGTGCCAGCAGTGTAGAACTAAACACCGGGGAGCTGTTTTTT
CASSVELNTGELFF
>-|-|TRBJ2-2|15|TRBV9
TGTGCCAGCAGCGTGACGGGACAAAACACCGGGGAGCTGTTTTTT
CASSVTGQNTGELFF
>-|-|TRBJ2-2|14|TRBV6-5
TGTGCCAGCAGGGGTGGGCAGACCACCGGGGAGCTGTTTTTT
CASRGGQTTGELFF
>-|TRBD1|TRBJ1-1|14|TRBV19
TGTGCCAGTAGTCCCGGGACAGGGACGACTGAAGCTTTCTTT
CASSPGTGTTEAFF
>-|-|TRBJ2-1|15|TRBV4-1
TGCGCCAGCAGCCAAGAGGCTGGGCAGGTCGATGAGCAGTTCTTC
CASSQEAGQVDEQFF
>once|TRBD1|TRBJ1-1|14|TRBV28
TGTGCCAGCGGCCGTGTGCCAGGGGGCTCTGAAGCTTTCTTT
CASGRVPGGSEAFF
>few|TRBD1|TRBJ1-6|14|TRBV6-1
TGTGCCAGCAGTGAGACAGGGGGCAGGGCACCCCTCCACTTT
CASSETGGRAPLHF
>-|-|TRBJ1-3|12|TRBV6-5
TGTGCCAGCAGTTCCCGGAGGGACACCATATATTTT
CASSSRRDTIYF
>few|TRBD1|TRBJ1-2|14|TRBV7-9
TGTGCCAGCATCCCGGGACAGGGGGCTTATGGCTACACCTTC
CASIPGQGAYGYTF
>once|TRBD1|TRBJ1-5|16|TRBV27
TGTGCCAGCAGTTTATCCCGGACAGGAGGGGTTCAGCCCCAGCATTTT
CASSLSRTGGVQPQHF
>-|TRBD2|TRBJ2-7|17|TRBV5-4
TGTGCCAGCAGCCCTCAGGGCGGGGGGGCCGTAAAGGACGAGCAGTACTTC
CASSPQGGGAVKDEQYF
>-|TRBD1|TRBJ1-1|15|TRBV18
TGTGCCAGCTCACCGGACAGGGGGCGAGGAACTGAAGCTTTCTTT
CASSPDRGRGTEAFF
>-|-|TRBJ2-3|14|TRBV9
TGTGCCAGCAGCCACGACACTAGCACAGATACGCAGTATTTT
CASSHDTSTDTQYF
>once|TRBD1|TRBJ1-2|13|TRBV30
TGTGCCTGGAGCCCCGACAGGGGTTGGGGCTACACCTTC
CAWSPDRGWGYTF
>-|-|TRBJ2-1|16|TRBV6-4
TGTGCCAGCAGTGACTGGGGGGGCGGAAATTACAATGAGCAGTTCTTC
CASSDWGGGNYNEQFF
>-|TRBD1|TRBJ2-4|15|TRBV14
TGTGCCAGCAGCCATGCACAGGGGTGGGGAAACATTCAGTACTTC
CASSHAQGWGNIQYF
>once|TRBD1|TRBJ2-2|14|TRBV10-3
TGTGCCATCAGTGAGGCCACAGGGGAAAGGGAGCTGTTTTTT
CAISEATGERELFF
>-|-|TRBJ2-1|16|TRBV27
TGTGCCAGCAGCCCCGGTGCGGGGAACGCCTACAATGAGCAGTTCTTC
CASSPGAGNAYNEQFF
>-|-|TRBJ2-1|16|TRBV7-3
TGTGCCAGCAGCCCGACCCCGGGGAGCTCCTACAATGAGCAGTTCTTC
CASSPTPGSSYNEQFF
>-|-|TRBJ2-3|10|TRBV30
TGTGCAGCGAAGGAAGATACGCAGTATTTT
CAAKEDTQYF
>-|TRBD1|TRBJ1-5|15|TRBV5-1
TGCGCCAGCAGCTTGGGTGGGACAGGGTATCAGCCCCAGCATTTT
CASSLGGTGYQPQHF
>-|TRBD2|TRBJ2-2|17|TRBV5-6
TGTGCCAGCAGCTTTGGACTAGCGGGGCGAAACACCGGGGAGCTGTTTTTT
CASSFGLAGRNTGELFF
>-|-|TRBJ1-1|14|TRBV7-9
TGTGCCAGCAGCTTACAGGCAGGGAACACTGAAGCTTTCTTT
CASSLQAGNTEAFF
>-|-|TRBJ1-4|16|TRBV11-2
TGTGCCAGCAGCTTAAATCGGCTAGTACTTAATGAAAAACTGTTTTTT
CASSLNRLVLNEKLFF
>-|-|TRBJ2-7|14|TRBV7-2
TGTGCCAGCAGCTTAGGAACAGTCTCCTACGAGCAGTACTTC
CASSLGTVSYEQYF
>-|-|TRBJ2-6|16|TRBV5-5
TGTGCCAGCAGCCTAATAACAGGGCCTGGGGCCAACGTCCTGACTTTC
CASSLITGPGANVLTF
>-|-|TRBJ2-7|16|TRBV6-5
TGTGCCAGCAGTTACGGAGGGGGCGGGTTCTCCTACGAGCAGTACTTC
CASSYGGGGFSYEQYF
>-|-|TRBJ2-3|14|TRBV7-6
TGTGCCAGCAGCTTACGCTTCGGGTCAGATACGCAGTATTTT
CASSLRFGSDTQYF
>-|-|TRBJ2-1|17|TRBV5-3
TGTGCCAGAAGCCCCCCAGCGCGTCAAAGCTCCTACAATGAGCAGTTCTTC
CARSPPARQSSYNEQFF
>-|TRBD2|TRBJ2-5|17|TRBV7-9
TGTGCCAGCAGCTTCCCTACTAGCGGGGGCCTCCAAGAGACCCAGTACTTC
CASSFPTSGGLQETQYF